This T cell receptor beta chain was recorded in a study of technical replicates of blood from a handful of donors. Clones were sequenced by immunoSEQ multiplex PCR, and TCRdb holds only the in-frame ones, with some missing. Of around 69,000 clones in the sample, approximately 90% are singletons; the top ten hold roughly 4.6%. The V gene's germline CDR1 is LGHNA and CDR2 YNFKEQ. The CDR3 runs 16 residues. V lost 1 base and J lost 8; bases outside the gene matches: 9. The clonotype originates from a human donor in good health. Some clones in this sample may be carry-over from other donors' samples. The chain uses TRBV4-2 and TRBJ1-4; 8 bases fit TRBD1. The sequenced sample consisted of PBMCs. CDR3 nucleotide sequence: TGTGCCAGCAGCCAAGTCCACCAGGGGGCAGGGGAAAAACTGTTTTTT. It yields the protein CASSQVHQGAGEKLFF.